This T cell receptor beta chain stems from a study of CD8 T cells in ankylosing spondylitis. A single record per CDR3 protein comes from TCRdb applying MiXCR to the 5' RACE reads. This sample carries a few hundred thousand distinct CDR3 sequences, around 10% of them seen once, and the ten largest clones take around 7%. The CDR3 totals 13 residues. V was shortened by 5 bases and J by 3 bases, with 11 bases between the two germline ends. CDR1 is MDHEN and CDR2 is SYDVKM in the germline V gene. V usage is TRBV28 and J usage is TRBJ2-7, with D possibly being TRBD1 (6 bases). The receptor comes from a male donor with ankylosing spondylitis or in good health (not recorded which). Material for sequencing was blood, either unsorted or a sorted T cell fraction (not recorded which). The CDR3 protein is CASSQDSGYEQYF. In DNA form, the CDR3 reads TGTGCCAGCAGTCAGGACAGTGGCTACGAGCAGTACTTC.